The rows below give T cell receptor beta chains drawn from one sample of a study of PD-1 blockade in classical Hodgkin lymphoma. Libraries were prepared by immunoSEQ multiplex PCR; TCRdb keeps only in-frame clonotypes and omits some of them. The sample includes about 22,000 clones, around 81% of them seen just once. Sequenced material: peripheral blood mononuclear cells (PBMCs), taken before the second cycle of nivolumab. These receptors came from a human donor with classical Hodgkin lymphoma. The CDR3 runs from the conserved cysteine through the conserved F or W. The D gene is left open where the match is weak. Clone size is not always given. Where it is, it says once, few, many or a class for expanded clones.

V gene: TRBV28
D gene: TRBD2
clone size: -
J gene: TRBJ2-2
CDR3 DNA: TGTGCCAGCAGCACTTACCTAGCGGGAGCTGGCACCGGGGAGCTGTTTTTT
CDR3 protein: CASSTYLAGAGTGELFF

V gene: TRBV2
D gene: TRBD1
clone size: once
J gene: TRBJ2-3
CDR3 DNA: TGTGCCAGCAGCCGCAGGGGGTTAAGAGGAGATACGCAGTATTTT
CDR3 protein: CASSRRGLRGDTQYF

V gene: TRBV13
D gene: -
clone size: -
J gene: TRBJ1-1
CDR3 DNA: TGTGCCAGCAGCTTAAGGGGCACTGAAGCTTTCTTT
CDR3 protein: CASSLRGTEAFF

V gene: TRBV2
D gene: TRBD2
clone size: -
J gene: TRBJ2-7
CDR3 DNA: TGTGCCAGCCGACTAGCGGGATTGTTCGAGCAGTACTTC
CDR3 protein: CASRLAGLFEQYF

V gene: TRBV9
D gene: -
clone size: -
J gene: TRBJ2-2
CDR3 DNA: TGTGCCAGCAGCGTAGGGTTAGAAAACACCGGGGAGCTGTTTTTT
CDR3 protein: CASSVGLENTGELFF

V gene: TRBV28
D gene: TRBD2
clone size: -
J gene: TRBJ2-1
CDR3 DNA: TGTGCCAGCAGGTCACGGCGGGAGTCCTCCTACAATGAGCAGTTCTTC
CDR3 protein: CASRSRRESSYNEQFF

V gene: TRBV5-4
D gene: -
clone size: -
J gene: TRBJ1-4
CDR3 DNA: TGTGCCAGCAGCTTGGATCCCGGGCATGAAAAACTGTTTTTT
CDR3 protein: CASSLDPGHEKLFF

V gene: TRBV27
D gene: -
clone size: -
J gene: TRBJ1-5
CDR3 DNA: TGTGCCAGCGGTCATCAGCCCCAGCATTTT
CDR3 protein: CASGHQPQHF

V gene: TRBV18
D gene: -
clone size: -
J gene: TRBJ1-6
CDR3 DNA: TGTGCCAGCTCACCACCGAATAATTCACCCCTCCACTTT
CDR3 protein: CASSPPNNSPLHF

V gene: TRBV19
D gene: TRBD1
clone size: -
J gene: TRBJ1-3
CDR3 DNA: TGTGCCAGTAGTTGGGACAGCTCTGGAAACACCATATATTTT
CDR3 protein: CASSWDSSGNTIYF

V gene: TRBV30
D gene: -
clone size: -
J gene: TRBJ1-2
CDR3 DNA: TGTGCCTGGAGTGGACATGGCTACACCTTC
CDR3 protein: CAWSGHGYTF

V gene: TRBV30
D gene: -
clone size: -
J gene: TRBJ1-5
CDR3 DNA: TGTGCCTGGAGTGTTAGCAGTTCCAATCAGCCCCAGCATTTT
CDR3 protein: CAWSVSSSNQPQHF

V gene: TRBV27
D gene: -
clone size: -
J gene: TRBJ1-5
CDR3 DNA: TGTGCCAGCAGTTACGACGGAGGTAGCAATCAGCCCCAGCATTTT
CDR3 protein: CASSYDGGSNQPQHF

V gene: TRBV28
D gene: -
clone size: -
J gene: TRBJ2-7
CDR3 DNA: TGTGCCAGCAGTTCCCAGGGGGAGGGCTCCTACGAGCAGTACTTC
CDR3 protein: CASSSQGEGSYEQYF

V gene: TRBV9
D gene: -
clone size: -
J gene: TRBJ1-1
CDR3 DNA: TGTGCCAGCAGCCCACGATCGGGTTTTGAGGCTTTCTTT
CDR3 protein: CASSPRSGFEAFF

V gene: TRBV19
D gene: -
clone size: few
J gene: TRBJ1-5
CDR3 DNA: TGTGCCAGTAGCTTGAATAGCAATCAGCCCCAGCATTTT
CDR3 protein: CASSLNSNQPQHF

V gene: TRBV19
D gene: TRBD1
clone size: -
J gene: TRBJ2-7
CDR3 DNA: TGTGCCAGTAGCGCGGACAGGGATGGCGAGCAGTACTTC
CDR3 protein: CASSADRDGEQYF

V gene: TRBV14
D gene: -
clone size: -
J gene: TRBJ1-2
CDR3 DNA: TGTGCCAGCAGCCTACAGGCTACCTATGGCTACACCTTC
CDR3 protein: CASSLQATYGYTF

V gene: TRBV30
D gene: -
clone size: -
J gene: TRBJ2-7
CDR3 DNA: TGTGCCTGGAGTGAACCCTACGAGCAGTACTTC
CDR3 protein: CAWSEPYEQYF

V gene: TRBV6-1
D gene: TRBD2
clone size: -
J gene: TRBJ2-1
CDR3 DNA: TGTGCCAGCAGTGAAAGAAGCGGGGTGAAAAATGAGCAGTTCTTC
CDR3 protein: CASSERSGVKNEQFF

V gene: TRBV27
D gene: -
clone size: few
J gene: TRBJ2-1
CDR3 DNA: TGTGCCAGCAGTTTCTCGGGACACTCGAGTGAGCAGTTCTTC
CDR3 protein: CASSFSGHSSEQFF

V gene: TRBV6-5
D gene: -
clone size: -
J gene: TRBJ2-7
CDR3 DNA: TGTGCCAGCAGTTACTCGAGAGGCTACGAGCAGTACTTC
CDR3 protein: CASSYSRGYEQYF

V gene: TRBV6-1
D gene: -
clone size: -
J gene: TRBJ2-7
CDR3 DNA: TGTGCCAGCAGTGAAGGGACCATCTACTCCTACGAGCAGTACTTC
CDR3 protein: CASSEGTIYSYEQYF

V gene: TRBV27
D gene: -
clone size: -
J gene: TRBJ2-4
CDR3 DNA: TGTGCCAGCAGTCGTGATCTAGGGATAGCCAAAAACATTCAGTACTTC
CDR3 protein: CASSRDLGIAKNIQYF

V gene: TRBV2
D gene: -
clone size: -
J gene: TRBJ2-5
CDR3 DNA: TGTGCCAGCAAAGGCGGGATCATAATATTAGAGACCCAGTACTTC
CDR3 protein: CASKGGIIILETQYF

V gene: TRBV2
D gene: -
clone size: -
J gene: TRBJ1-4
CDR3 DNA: TGTGCCAGCAGCGCGGGGTGGGGGAAACTGTTTTTT
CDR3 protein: CASSAGWGKLFF

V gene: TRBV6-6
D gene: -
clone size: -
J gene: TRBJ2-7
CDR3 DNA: TGTGCCAGCAGTTACACCCGGGTCCCCTACGAGCAGTACTTC
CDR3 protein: CASSYTRVPYEQYF

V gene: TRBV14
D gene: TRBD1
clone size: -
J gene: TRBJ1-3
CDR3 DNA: TGTGCCAGCAGCACCCAGACAGGGCGTGGAAACACCATATATTTT
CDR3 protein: CASSTQTGRGNTIYF

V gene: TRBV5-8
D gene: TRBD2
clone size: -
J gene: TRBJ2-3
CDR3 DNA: TGTGCCAGCAGCCAAGGAACGGGGCGGGGGGGCACAGATACGCAGTATTTT
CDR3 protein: CASSQGTGRGGTDTQYF

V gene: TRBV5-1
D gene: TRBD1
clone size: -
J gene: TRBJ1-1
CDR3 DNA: TGCGCCAGCAGCTTTAACAGGGGAGCGGGCACTGAAGCTTTCTTT
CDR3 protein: CASSFNRGAGTEAFF

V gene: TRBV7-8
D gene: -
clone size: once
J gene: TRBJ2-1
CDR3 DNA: TGTGCCAGCAGCTTATGGGTAGGTGACTCATACAATGAGCAGTTCTTC
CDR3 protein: CASSLWVGDSYNEQFF

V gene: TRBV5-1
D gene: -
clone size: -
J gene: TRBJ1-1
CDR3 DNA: TGCGCCAGCAAAATGGGTGACACTGAAGCTTTCTTT
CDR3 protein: CASKMGDTEAFF